A selection of T cell receptor beta chains follows, all from one sample in a study of shared clonotypes between healthy human individuals. Clones were sequenced by immunoSEQ multiplex PCR, and TCRdb holds only the in-frame ones, with some missing. Of about 610,000 clones in the sample, more than 95% are singletons; the top ten hold about 0.06%. Sequencing used naive CD4+ T cells sorted from blood. The receptors stem from a woman in her thirties in good health. Both conserved end residues are part of each CDR3. The order of the fields is clone size, D gene, J gene, V gene, CDR3 protein, CDR3 DNA. The D gene is left open where the match is weak. Some rows mark clone size as missing; the rest say once, few, many or name a class of expanded clone.

size: NA
D: NA
J: TRBJ1-1
V: TRBV5-1
CDR3: CASSLYNRVNTEAFF
DNA: TGCGCCAGCAGCTTGTATAACAGGGTGAACACTGAAGCTTTCTTT

size: NA
D: NA
J: TRBJ1-4
V: TRBV28
CDR3: CASSLMGGGWNEKLFF
DNA: TGTGCCAGCAGTTTAATGGGAGGGGGATGGAATGAAAAACTGTTTTTT

size: NA
D: NA
J: TRBJ2-7
V: TRBV28
CDR3: CASNLRGLNPTEQYF
DNA: TGTGCCAGCAACCTTAGGGGACTTAACCCTACCGAGCAGTACTTC

size: NA
D: NA
J: TRBJ2-4
V: TRBV28
CDR3: CASSSPVTGIDIQYF
DNA: TGTGCCAGCAGTTCCCCGGTTACAGGGATTGACATTCAGTACTTC

size: NA
D: TRBD1
J: TRBJ2-1
V: TRBV15
CDR3: CATSRKDRDHNEQFF
DNA: TGTGCCACCAGCAGGAAAGACAGGGATCACAATGAGCAGTTCTTC

size: NA
D: NA
J: TRBJ1-5
V: TRBV7-2
CDR3: CASSLDRAGDQPQHF
DNA: TGTGCCAGCAGCTTAGATAGGGCGGGCGATCAGCCCCAGCATTTT

size: NA
D: NA
J: TRBJ2-5
V: TRBV14
CDR3: CASSQATRGTQYF
DNA: TGTGCCAGCAGCCAAGCAACCCGGGGGACCCAGTACTTC

size: once
D: NA
J: TRBJ2-7
V: TRBV27
CDR3: CASSPPVAGSYEQYF
DNA: TGTGCCAGCAGTCCCCCAGTCGCGGGGAGCTACGAGCAGTACTTC

size: NA
D: NA
J: TRBJ1-1
V: TRBV10-3
CDR3: CAISEGVGTEAFF
DNA: TGTGCCATCAGTGAGGGGGTGGGCACTGAAGCTTTCTTT

size: NA
D: TRBD1
J: TRBJ2-7
V: TRBV28
CDR3: CASSSSGTGRHEQYF
DNA: TGTGCCAGCAGTTCGTCCGGGACAGGGAGACACGAGCAGTACTTC

size: NA
D: TRBD2
J: TRBJ2-3
V: TRBV27
CDR3: CASSLWMGLAGVGGLTQYF
DNA: TGTGCCAGCAGTTTATGGATGGGACTAGCGGGAGTGGGGGGGCTGACGCAGTATTTT

size: NA
D: NA
J: TRBJ2-6
V: TRBV4-1
CDR3: CASSHLQSSGANVLTF
DNA: TGCGCCAGCAGCCACCTACAGAGCTCTGGGGCCAACGTCCTGACTTTC